This TCR beta chain was identified during a study of graft-versus-host responses after intestinal transplantation. Study-wide background: All of the recipients had induction that used anti-thymocyte globulin, then tacrolimus and steroids for three to four years.

CDR3 length: 13 residues. V was pared by 5 bases and J by 9 bases, with 6 bases of the junction left unmatched. Germline V gives CDR1 SGHTA, CDR2 FQGTGA. Data came from immunoSEQ multiplex PCR; TCRdb stores just in-frame clones and leaves some out. Of about 37,000 clones listed, about nine tenths are singletons. Graft-derived tissue was subjected to processing to liberate intraepithelial and lamina propria lymphocytes. The sequencing used ileum tissue, collected 200 to 210 days after intestinal transplant. V and J are TRBV7-3 and TRBJ2-7, with 11 bases identical to TRBD1. This receptor was obtained from a human patient who received an intestinal transplant, so some T cells may come from the graft donor. CDR3 nucleotide sequence: TGTGCCAGCAGCGCTGGGACAGGGGGTGGGCAGTACTTC. Encoded protein: CASSAGTGGGQYF.